These T cell receptor beta chains were read from a single sample in a study of cytomegalovirus exposure and HLA in healthy donors. The data were produced by immunoSEQ multiplex PCR, yet TCRdb's version contains in-frame clones alone and is incomplete. The profile shows around 130,000 clones, 75% to 90% of them singletons. Material for sequencing was PBMCs. The receptors here all came from a man aged 25-40 years in good health and CMV-seronegative. Each CDR3 is given with its conserved first and last residue. D genes are given only for firm matches. Size is stated for part of the rows, as once, few or many counts, or as a class when the clone is expanded.

D: .
size: few
J: TRBJ1-4
V: TRBV10-3
CDR3: CAITKVGRVNEKLFF
DNA: TGTGCCATCACCAAGGTGGGGCGCGTTAATGAAAAACTGTTTTTT

D: .
size: .
J: TRBJ1-3
V: TRBV6-4
CDR3: CASSERPGNTIYF
DNA: TGTGCCAGCAGTGAGAGGCCCGGAAACACCATATATTTT

D: .
size: .
J: TRBJ1-3
V: TRBV19
CDR3: CASSPGTPGRNTIYF
DNA: TGTGCCAGTAGCCCCGGGACACCCGGTCGAAACACCATATATTTT

D: .
size: .
J: TRBJ2-4
V: TRBV28
CDR3: CASSLYPGNIQYF
DNA: TGTGCCAGCAGTTTATATCCCGGAAACATTCAGTACTTC

D: TRBD1
size: .
J: TRBJ2-6
V: TRBV5-1
CDR3: CASSFLGQGKSGANGLTF
DNA: TGCGCCAGCAGCTTTCTGGGACAGGGGAAATCTGGGGCCAACGGCCTGACTTTC

D: TRBD2
size: .
J: TRBJ2-3
V: TRBV19
CDR3: CASSSGTRGPDTQYF
DNA: TGTGCCAGTAGTAGCGGGACTAGAGGGCCAGATACGCAGTATTTT

D: TRBD2
size: few
J: TRBJ2-5
V: TRBV4-1
CDR3: CASSQDGLAGQETQYF
DNA: TGCGCCAGCAGCCAAGACGGACTAGCGGGACAAGAGACCCAGTACTTC

D: TRBD1
size: .
J: TRBJ1-4
V: TRBV28
CDR3: CASSPTGTGATNEKLFF
DNA: TGTGCCAGCAGCCCCACCGGGACAGGGGCAACTAATGAAAAACTGTTTTTT

D: TRBD1
size: .
J: TRBJ2-1
V: TRBV6-5
CDR3: CASSYETGGYNEQFF
DNA: TGTGCCAGCAGTTACGAGACAGGGGGCTACAATGAGCAGTTCTTC

D: .
size: .
J: TRBJ2-1
V: TRBV10-1
CDR3: CASSEYGKQFF
DNA: TGCGCCAGCAGTGAATACGGGAAGCAGTTCTTC

D: TRBD1
size: .
J: TRBJ2-7
V: TRBV6-1
CDR3: CASRGDRTQYF
DNA: TGTGCCAGCAGGGGGGACAGGACTCAGTACTTC

D: .
size: .
J: TRBJ1-2
V: TRBV6-5
CDR3: CASSPYLQGNYGYTF
DNA: TGTGCCAGCAGTCCGTATTTACAGGGAAACTATGGCTACACCTTC